These T cell receptor beta chains were read from a single sample in a study of glioma-infiltrating T cells after dendritic cell vaccination. The assay was immunoSEQ multiplex PCR, and TCRdb's table has in-frame clones only and misses some. The sample gives roughly 87,000 clones, roughly 80% of which show up once; less than 7% is in the top ten. The material was blood, obtained after dendritic cell vaccination. The source of these receptors is a human donor with glioblastoma. Each CDR3 is given with its conserved first and last residue. A D gene is named only where the DNA matches it firmly. Part of the rows lack a size; the others show once, few, many or a class for expanded clones.

v_call,d_call,clone_size,j_call,cdr3_aa,cdr3_nt
TRBV9,TRBD1,once,TRBJ1-3,CASSGPGTGVSSGNTIYF,TGTGCCAGCAGCGGTCCCGGGACAGGAGTCAGCTCTGGAAACACCATATATTTT
TRBV5-4,TRBD1,-,TRBJ1-2,CASSQRTGDNYGYTF,TGTGCCAGCAGCCAGAGGACAGGGGACAACTATGGCTACACCTTC
TRBV27,-,-,TRBJ1-2,CASSLSGGQTDYGYTF,TGTGCCAGCAGTTTGTCGGGAGGGCAGACTGACTATGGCTACACCTTC
TRBV5-6,TRBD1,-,TRBJ1-1,CASSTGQGGRGTEAFF,TGTGCCAGCAGCACGGGACAGGGAGGGCGCGGCACTGAAGCTTTCTTT
TRBV11-1,-,-,TRBJ2-7,CASSSPPRYEQYF,TGTGCCAGCAGCTCCCCCCCGCGCTACGAGCAGTACTTC
TRBV7-2,-,-,TRBJ2-1,CASSSRTGSSYNEQFF,TGTGCCAGCAGCTCCCGGACTGGGAGCTCCTACAATGAGCAGTTCTTC
TRBV5-1,TRBD1,-,TRBJ2-7,CASSKATDRALSEQYF,TGCGCCAGCAGCAAGGCGACAGACAGGGCCCTTTCCGAGCAGTACTTC
TRBV5-1,-,-,TRBJ2-7,CASSLGLASAYEQYF,TGCGCCAGCAGCTTAGGTCTAGCCTCAGCCTACGAGCAGTACTTC
TRBV6-1,-,once,TRBJ1-4,CASSRSRPTNEKLFF,TGTGCCAGCAGTCGCTCGCGTCCGACTAATGAAAAACTGTTTTTT
TRBV7-2,TRBD1,-,TRBJ1-2,CASSWRQGGYGYTF,TGTGCCAGCAGCTGGAGACAGGGGGGATATGGCTACACCTTC
TRBV30,-,-,TRBJ2-3,CAWSVFSSPSTDTQYF,TGTGCCTGGAGTGTATTTAGTAGCCCAAGCACAGATACGCAGTATTTT
TRBV5-4,TRBD1,-,TRBJ1-4,CASSPQGTHEKLFF,TGTGCCAGCAGCCCACAGGGGACTCATGAAAAACTGTTTTTT
TRBV6-5,-,-,TRBJ2-7,CATSPGEAPYEQYF,TGTGCCACCTCACCCGGGGAGGCCCCCTACGAGCAGTACTTC
TRBV5-4,-,-,TRBJ1-4,CASSFRQASNEKLFF,TGTGCCAGCAGCTTTCGACAGGCGTCTAATGAAAAACTGTTTTTT
TRBV9,TRBD2,-,TRBJ2-7,CASSVASGGAVEQYF,TGTGCCAGCAGCGTAGCTAGCGGGGGGGCAGTCGAGCAGTACTTC
TRBV18,-,-,TRBJ1-4,CASTYAGTLNEKLFF,TGTGCCAGCACCTATGCCGGGACTTTAAATGAAAAACTGTTTTTT
TRBV6-6,TRBD1,-,TRBJ1-6,CASSLGTDNSPLHF,TGTGCCAGCAGCCTCGGGACAGATAATTCACCCCTCCACTTT
TRBV14,-,-,TRBJ1-2,CASSQGQNYGYTF,TGTGCCAGCAGCCAAGGCCAGAACTATGGCTACACCTTC
TRBV7-9,-,-,TRBJ1-1,CASSPPGQMNTEAFF,TGTGCCAGCAGCCCGCCAGGGCAGATGAACACTGAAGCTTTCTTT
TRBV12-5,TRBD1,once,TRBJ2-1,CASGPGQGSSYNEQFF,TGTGCTAGTGGTCCGGGACAGGGGAGCTCCTACAATGAGCAGTTCTTC
TRBV2,-,-,TRBJ1-1,CASSEGGHMNTEAFF,TGTGCCAGCAGTGAAGGGGGACACATGAACACTGAAGCTTTCTTT
TRBV25-1,-,-,TRBJ1-4,CASGGETNEKLFF,TGTGCCAGCGGGGGGGAAACTAATGAAAAACTGTTTTTT